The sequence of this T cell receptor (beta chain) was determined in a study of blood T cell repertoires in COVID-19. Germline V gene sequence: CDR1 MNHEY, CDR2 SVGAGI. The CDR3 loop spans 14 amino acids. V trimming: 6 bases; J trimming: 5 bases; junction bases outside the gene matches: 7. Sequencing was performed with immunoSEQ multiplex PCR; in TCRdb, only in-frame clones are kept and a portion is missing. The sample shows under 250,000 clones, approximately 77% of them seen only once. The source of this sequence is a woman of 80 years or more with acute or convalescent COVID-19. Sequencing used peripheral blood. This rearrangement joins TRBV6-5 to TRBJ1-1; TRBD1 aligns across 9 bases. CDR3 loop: CASSSLTGGTEAFF. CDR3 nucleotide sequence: TGTGCCAGCAGCTCCCTGACAGGGGGGACTGAAGCTTTCTTT.